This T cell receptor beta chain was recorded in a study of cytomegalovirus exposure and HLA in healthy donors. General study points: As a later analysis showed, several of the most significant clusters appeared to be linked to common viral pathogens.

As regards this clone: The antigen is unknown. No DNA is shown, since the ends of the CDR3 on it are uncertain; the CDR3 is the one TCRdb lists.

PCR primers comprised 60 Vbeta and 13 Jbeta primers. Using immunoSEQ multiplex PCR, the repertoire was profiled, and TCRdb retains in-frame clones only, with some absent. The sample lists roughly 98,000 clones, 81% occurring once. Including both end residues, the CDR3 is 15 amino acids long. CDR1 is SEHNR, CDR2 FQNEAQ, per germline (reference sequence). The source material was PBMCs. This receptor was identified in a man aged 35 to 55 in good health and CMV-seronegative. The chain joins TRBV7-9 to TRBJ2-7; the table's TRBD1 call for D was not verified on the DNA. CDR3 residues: CSSSLEAIVGTGIIF.